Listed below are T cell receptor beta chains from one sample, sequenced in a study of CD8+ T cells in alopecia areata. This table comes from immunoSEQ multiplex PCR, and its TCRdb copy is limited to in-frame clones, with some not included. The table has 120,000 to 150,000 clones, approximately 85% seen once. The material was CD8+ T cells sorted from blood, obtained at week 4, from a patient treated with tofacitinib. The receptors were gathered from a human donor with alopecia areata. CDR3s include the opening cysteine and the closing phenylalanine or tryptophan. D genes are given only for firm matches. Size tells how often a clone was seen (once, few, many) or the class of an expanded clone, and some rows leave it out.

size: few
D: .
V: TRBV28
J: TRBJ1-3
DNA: TGTGCCAGAATACAGGGCCCTAGTATCTCTGGAAACACCATATATTTT
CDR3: CARIQGPSISGNTIYF

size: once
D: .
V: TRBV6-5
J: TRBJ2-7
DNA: TGTGCCAGCAGTTACGGGCGGGGTCCCACCTACGAGCAGTACTTC
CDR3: CASSYGRGPTYEQYF

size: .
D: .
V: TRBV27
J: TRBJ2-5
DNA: TGTGCCAGCAGTTCCCCCTGGGGGGAGACCCAGTACTTC
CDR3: CASSSPWGETQYF

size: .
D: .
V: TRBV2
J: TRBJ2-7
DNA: TGTGCCAGCAGTGCTGGGGGCGCCGGGGTCTACGAGCAGTACTTC
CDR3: CASSAGGAGVYEQYF

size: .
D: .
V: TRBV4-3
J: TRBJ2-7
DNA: TGCGCCAGCAGCCAAGATTCGGGGTTCTACGAGCAGTACTTC
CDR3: CASSQDSGFYEQYF

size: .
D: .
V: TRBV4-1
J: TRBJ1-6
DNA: TGCGCCAGCAGCCGGGCAGACGGGAATTCACCCCTCCACTTT
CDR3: CASSRADGNSPLHF

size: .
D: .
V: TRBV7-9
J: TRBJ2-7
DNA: TGTGCCAGCAGCTTAGGGGGACACCCTAATGGCGAGCAGTACTTC
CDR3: CASSLGGHPNGEQYF

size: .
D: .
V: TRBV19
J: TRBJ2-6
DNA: TGTGCCAGTAGTCCATGGGCGGGGACTGGGGCCAACGTCCTGACTTTC
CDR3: CASSPWAGTGANVLTF

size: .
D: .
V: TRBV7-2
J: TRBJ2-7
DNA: TGTGCCAGCAGCACAACTGGCTGGGAGCAGTACTTC
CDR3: CASSTTGWEQYF

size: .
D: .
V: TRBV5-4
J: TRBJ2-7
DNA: TGTGCCAGCGCGACTAGTCCCACGGGGGAGCAGTACTTC
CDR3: CASATSPTGEQYF

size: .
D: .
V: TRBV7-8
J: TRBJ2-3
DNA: TGTGCCAGCAGCTTAGAGGGGTTAGAAGATACGCAGTATTTT
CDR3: CASSLEGLEDTQYF

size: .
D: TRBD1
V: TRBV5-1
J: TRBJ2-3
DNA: TGCGCCAGCAGCATGACAGGGGGCGCTGATAGCACAGATACGCAGTATTTT
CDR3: CASSMTGGADSTDTQYF

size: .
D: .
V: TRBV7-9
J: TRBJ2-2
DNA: TGTGCCAGCAGCTTTCAAGGGGACACCGGGGAGCTGTTTTTT
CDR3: CASSFQGDTGELFF

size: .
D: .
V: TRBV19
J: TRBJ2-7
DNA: TGTGCCAGTAGCAGCATTCTCTCCTCGGAGCAGTACTTC
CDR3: CASSSILSSEQYF

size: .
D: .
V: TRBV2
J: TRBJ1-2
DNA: TGTGCCAGCATCGGGTCTAACTATGGCTACACCTTC
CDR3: CASIGSNYGYTF

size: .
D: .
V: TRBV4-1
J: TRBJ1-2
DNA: TGCGCCAGCAGCCAAGTGGCTTCGGGGAACTATGGCTACACCTTC
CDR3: CASSQVASGNYGYTF

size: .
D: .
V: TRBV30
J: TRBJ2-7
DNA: TGTGCCTGTTCCGGGACGGTAACCTACGAGCAGTACTTC
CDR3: CACSGTVTYEQYF

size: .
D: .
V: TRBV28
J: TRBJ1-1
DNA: TGTGCCAGCAGTGTCGTAAACACTGAAGCTTTCTTT
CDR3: CASSVVNTEAFF

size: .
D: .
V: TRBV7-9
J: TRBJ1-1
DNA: TGTGCCAGCAGCGCCCCTCTTGCAGGGCCCGCTGACACTGAAGCTTTCTTT
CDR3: CASSAPLAGPADTEAFF

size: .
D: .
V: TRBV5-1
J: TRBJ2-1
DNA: TGCGCCAGCAGTTGGGACAATGAGCAGTTCTTC
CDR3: CASSWDNEQFF

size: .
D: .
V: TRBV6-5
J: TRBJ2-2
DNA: TGTGCCGTTTCGGGGAGATACACCGGGGAGCTGTTTTTT
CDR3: CAVSGRYTGELFF

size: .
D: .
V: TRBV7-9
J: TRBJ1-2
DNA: TGTGCCAGCAGCTTAAACGGCCCAGGCTACACCTTC
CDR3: CASSLNGPGYTF

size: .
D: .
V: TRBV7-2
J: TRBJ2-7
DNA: TGTGCCAGCAGCTTAGGCCCAGAATACGAGCAGTACTTC
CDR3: CASSLGPEYEQYF

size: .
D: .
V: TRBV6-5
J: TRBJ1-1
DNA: TGTGCCAGCAGTGCTGGGCGGACTGAAGCTTTCTTT
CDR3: CASSAGRTEAFF

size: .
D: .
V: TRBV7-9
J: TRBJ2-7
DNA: TGTGCCAGCAGCTTAGGGGGCAGTACCTACGAGCAGTACTTC
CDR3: CASSLGGSTYEQYF

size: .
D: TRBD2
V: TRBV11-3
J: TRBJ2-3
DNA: TGTGCCAGCAGCACCCGGACTAGCGGGGGGGGAGATACGCAGTATTTT
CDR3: CASSTRTSGGGDTQYF

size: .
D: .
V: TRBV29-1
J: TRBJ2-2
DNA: TGCAGCGTTGAAGAAAGTTCCGGGGAGCTGTTTTTT
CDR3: CSVEESSGELFF

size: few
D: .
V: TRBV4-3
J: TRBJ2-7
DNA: TGCGCCAGCAGCCAAGATGAGAACGGTACCTACGAGCAGTACTTC
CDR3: CASSQDENGTYEQYF

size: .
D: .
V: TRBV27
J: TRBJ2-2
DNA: TGTGCCAGCAGTATTCACACCGGGGAGCTGTTTTTT
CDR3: CASSIHTGELFF

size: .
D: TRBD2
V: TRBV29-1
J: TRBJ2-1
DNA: TGCAGCGTTGAATTAGCGGGGGGAACCTACAATGAGCAGTTCTTC
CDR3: CSVELAGGTYNEQFF

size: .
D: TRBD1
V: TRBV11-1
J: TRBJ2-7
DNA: TGTGCCAGCAGCCCAAGGACAGGGGGCTTTACAGAGCAGTACTTC
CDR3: CASSPRTGGFTEQYF

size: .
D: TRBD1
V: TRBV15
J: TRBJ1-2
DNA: TGTGCCACCAGCAGAGATCTTGGCAGGGGGGATGGCTACACCTTC
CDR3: CATSRDLGRGDGYTF

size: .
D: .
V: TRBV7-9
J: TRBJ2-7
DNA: TGTGCCAGCAGCTCCGGACGAGAGCAGTACTTC
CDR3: CASSSGREQYF